This T cell receptor (beta chain) was observed in a study of cytomegalovirus exposure and HLA in healthy donors. For the study at large: Researchers previously reported finding 117 million unique TCR beta sequences from 150 million to 200 million T cells. Study results and caveats: The listing of roughly 160 TCR beta chains classed them as cytomegalovirus-associated.

With regard to this clone: Its antigen is undetermined.

The CDR3 extends over 15 amino acids. The V segment lost 2 bases and the J segment 4 bases; nucleotides outside the gene matches: 3. Looked up from germline, CDR1 is MNHEY and CDR2 is SVGAGI. PCR was performed using 60 Vbeta and 13 Jbeta primers. Some clones are missing from TCRdb's copy, which holds only in-frame ones; the method was immunoSEQ multiplex PCR. The sample consists of roughly 130,000 clones, over 8% of them appearing once. The TCR originated in a man aged 40-49 years in good health and CMV-seronegative. Material for sequencing was PBMCs. The chain has TRBV6-5 and TRBJ2-3; 10 nucleotides agree with TRBD2. CDR3 sequence: CASSYERGGADTQYF. Written as DNA, the CDR3 is TGTGCCAGCAGTTACGAGCGGGGGGGAGCAGATACGCAGTATTTT.